The present T cell receptor beta chain was sequenced within a study of blood T cells in healthy people across ages. It was with a sample-barcoded 5' primer and a J-beta primer mix that a second PCR of roughly 7 to 12 cycles was run. Per sample, CDR3-containing paired-end reads numbered at least 2.5 million. From the 5' RACE reads, TCRdb called clonotypes with MiXCR, one entry per CDR3 protein. The sample records over a million distinct CDR3 sequences, more than 40% being singletons. This CDR3 has 15 residues. V gave up 6 bases and J gave up 0 bases; unmatched junction bases: 7. This sequence joins TRBV12-3 or TRBV12-4 and TRBJ2-7; 8 positions agree with TRBD1. The sequence came from a woman aged 55-70 years in good health. The material sequenced was blood. Here the CDR3 reads CASRPDRAPSYEQYF. Here the CDR3 DNA reads TGTGCCAGCAGACCGGACAGGGCCCCCTCCTACGAGCAGTACTTC.